This TCR beta chain was sequenced in a study of shared clonotypes between healthy human individuals. In germline, CDR1 is MNHEY, CDR2 SVGAGI. The ends lost 0 bases at V and 2 bases at J; junction bases unmatched: 2. The CDR3 extends over 15 amino acids. Study-level findings and limits: Clonotype sharing across a few donors was observed for about 4.8% of naive CD4 clonotypes. The authors expected sequencing depth to affect clonotype sharing among donors.

As regards this clone: What it binds is unknown. Different DNA sequences within this sample yield the same CDR3.

Sorted-subset replicate PCRs used roughly 220 ng DNA, about 30,000 T cell genomes. Per the original data handling: There were no quality scores in the junction-only immunoSEQ sequences, so filtering differed. The table came from immunoSEQ multiplex PCR; TCRdb's copy has only in-frame clones and leaves some out. The V and J calls and clone size come from that table; D and trimming were worked out from the DNA. The sample carries a few million clones, 80% to 95% recorded once. The TCR originated in a man younger than 35 in good health. Some clones in this sample may be carry-over from other donors' samples. The chain combines TRBV6-5 with TRBJ2-7; 9 positions match TRBD2. The sequenced material came from naive CD4+ T cells from PBMCs. Sample subset: CD45RA+ positively selected. The CDR3 sequence: CASSYSAGGTYEQYF. As DNA, the CDR3 is TGTGCCAGCAGTTACTCGGCGGGAGGGACCTACGAGCAGTACTTC.